The entry below describes one TCR beta chain. Its cognate antigen is unknown. This CDR3 comprises 14 residues. V dropped 3 bases and J dropped 1 base, with 10 bases sitting between them. In germline, CDR1 is LNHNV, CDR2 YYDKDF (reference sequence). TCRdb recomputed calls from the RT-PCR reads with MiXCR, one row per CDR3 protein. The data show over 300,000 distinct CDR3 sequences, 21% seen once. These data belong to a study of response to subunit inactivated influenza vaccine. Study-wide points: Authors suggested that a seasonal influenza vaccination recruits few new T cells each time.

The rearrangement joins TRBV15 to TRBJ2-7, with a weak D call TRBD1 (5 bases). This TCR came from a man in his fifties or sixties who received an inactivated influenza vaccine. This specimen consisted of PBMCs from blood, obtained 21 months after vaccination. CDR3 bases: TGTGCCACCAGCAGGGTGGACATTTCCTACGAGCAGTACTTC. The encoded protein is CATSRVDISYEQYF.